This TCR beta chain was captured by sequencing in a study of identical twins (dated by TCRdb to about 2016). For context, the study as a whole: To test whether fetal clonotypes persist, the study used deep sequencing on TCR alpha and beta repertoires from monozygotic twins, unrelated adults of various ages, and cord blood. Replicate twin experiments were performed at different times using different library preparation protocols to rule out contamination.

Libraries were constructed by 5' RACE. Sequencing was performed on an Illumina HiSeq 2000. Template switching introduced a universal primer binding site; the final cDNA contained a unique molecular identifier, enabling accurate counting of TCR cDNA molecules. Specific primers in the conserved constant-segment region were used to synthesize first-strand cDNA for the TCR alpha and beta chains. To control for contamination, every cDNA library carried two barcodes: a SMART-Mk sample barcode plus Illumina barcodes. Two successive PCR steps introduced TruSeq adapter sequences along with Illumina sample barcodes. The TCR alpha and beta cDNA libraries were sequenced on the Illumina HiSeq platform using custom primers. Concerning the study's data processing: Unique molecular identifiers were extracted from raw reads with MiGEC, and CDR3 positions were determined with MiXCR. For each individual, recombination models were inferred using an EM algorithm with the repgenHMM and IGoR tools. The tcR package in R was used for shared clonotype analysis, with sharing normalized by the product of cloneset sizes. To study raw recombination free of thymic and clonal selection effects, out-of-frame nonproductive sequences were analyzed. TCRdb trimmed public reads at Q25 via fastp, called clones via MiXCR and kept in-frame beta chains. Records with the same CDR3 protein are collapsed into one entry carrying the most frequent genes and DNA. These V and J calls rely on TCRdb rather than the paper's analysis. For this sample the table gives 550,000 to 700,000 distinct CDR3 sequences, of which about 20% were detected only once. Clones ranked in the top ten supply roughly 4% of the sample.

This clonotype was detected a few times. No cognate antigen has been identified for it. No much larger clone exists at a distance of one base, and base qualities are not known. At the junction V is shortened by 6 bases and J by 2 bases, with 17 bases in between. Looking up the germline V gene yields CDR1 MNHNS and CDR2 SASEGT. The CDR3 has 15 amino acids, counting the end cysteine and phenylalanine. Just CDR3 DNA is preserved here, 45 bases in frame from base 1. Only healthy Caucasian donors were included. Three pairs of female monozygotic twins, all aged roughly 18 to 30 years, made up the twin cohort. Peripheral blood mononuclear cells were used as the source from which RNA for TCR libraries was isolated. What the work shows at the level of the full study, not this receptor alone: Fewer insertions were carried by abundant cord blood beta clonotypes, a similar but weaker trend appeared in young adult naive repertoires, and no such trend appeared in memory repertoires. Recombination models systematically underestimated out-of-frame TCR alpha sharing in monozygotic twins but agreed with sharing between unrelated individuals. A weaker excess of twin sharing was found in beta out-of-frame sequences because the signal-to-noise ratio was lowered by fewer shared sequences. Invariant T cells such as MAIT and iNKT could partly confound zero-insertion analyses, though diverse VJ usage argued against this for most clonotypes. Out-of-frame TCR alpha sequences shared between twins showed an excess of low generation-probability sequences compared with coincidental sharing between unrelated individuals. Because the same donors could not be followed over many years, the conclusions depended on cross-sectional statistical analysis.

These same data were also listed under a study on T cells expressing NK-cell markers. From the second report: TCR beta-chain repertoires were profiled in sorted CD3+CD56+NKG2C+, CD3+CD56+NKG2C- and CD3+CD56-NKG2C+ T-cell subsets from about 8 donors. Among the eight sequenced donors, only one was HCMV-seronegative, while the other seven were HCMV-seropositive. To restrict sorting to alphabetaTCR-expressing T cells, an anti-gammadeltaTCR antibody was added in several experiments. In over 5 donors, the dominant CD3+CD56+NKG2C+ clonotypes were among the top 10 CD8+ clonotypes and accounted for about 1.0-7.5% of CD8+ T cells. Those dominant clonotypes were again the most abundant among CD3+CD56-NKG2C+ cells in a handful of donors, at about 28.3-60.1%. Whether the expanded NKG2C-expressing T cell clones were specific for HCMV antigens remained unclear. The eight sequenced donors were randomly selected healthy volunteers, three men and five women. HCMV serostatus was determined by detecting HCMV-specific IgG in serum with a commercial ELISA kit. Bulk peripheral blood T-cell repertoires were additionally sequenced from unsorted PBMC for over 5 donors. Reads were demultiplexed and grouped by UMI with MIGEC, and clonotypes were assembled and quantified with MiTCR. Only TCR cDNA sequences supported by at least two reads were kept to exclude erroneous sequences. The tcR package was used for downstream repertoire analysis, and clonotypes were matched between fractions using CDR3 nucleotide sequence together with V segment. Antigen specificity was annotated against VDJdb with VDJmatch, allowing one amino acid substitution in CDR3.

The sequence was collected from a young woman in good health. Recombination linked TRBV6-1 to TRBJ2-7; 6 matching bases give a weak D call of TRBD2. Sequencing was performed on PBMCs. CDR3 reads: CASSRTGTDPYEQYF. In nucleotide form, the sequence is TGTGCCAGCAGCCGTACCGGGACTGACCCCTACGAGCAGTACTTC.